This TCR beta chain appears in the sequencing data of a study of control samples from healthy donors and cancer patients. This CDR3 has 11 residues. Germline V lookup: CDR1 ENHRY, CDR2 SYGVKD. V lost 6 bases and J lost 6, with 8 bases in between. The method was immunoSEQ multiplex PCR; TCRdb's version includes in-frame clones alone and lacks a portion of them. The sample consists of roughly 200,000 clones, roughly 91% of them appearing once. The sequence was obtained from a man between 18 and 29 years old in good health. The chain uses TRBV10-3 and TRBJ1-1; maybe TRBD1 (5 bases). Material: blood. This CDR3 reads CAIRGTAEAFF. DNA of the CDR3: TGTGCCATCAGAGGGACGGCTGAAGCTTTCTTT.